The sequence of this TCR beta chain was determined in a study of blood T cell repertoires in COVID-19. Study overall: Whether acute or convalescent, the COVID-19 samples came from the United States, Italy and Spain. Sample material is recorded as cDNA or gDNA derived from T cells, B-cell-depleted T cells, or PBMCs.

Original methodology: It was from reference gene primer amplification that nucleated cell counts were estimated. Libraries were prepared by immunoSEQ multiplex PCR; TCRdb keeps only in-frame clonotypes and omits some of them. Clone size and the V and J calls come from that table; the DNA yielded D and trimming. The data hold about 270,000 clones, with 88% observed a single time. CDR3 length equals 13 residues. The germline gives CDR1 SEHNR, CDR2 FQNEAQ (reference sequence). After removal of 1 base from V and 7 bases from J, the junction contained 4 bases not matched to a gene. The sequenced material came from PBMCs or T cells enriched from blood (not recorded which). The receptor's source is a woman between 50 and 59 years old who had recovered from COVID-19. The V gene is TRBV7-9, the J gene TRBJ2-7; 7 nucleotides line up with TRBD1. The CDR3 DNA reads TGTGCCAGCAGCTTAGTAGGGGGCAAGGAGCAGTACTTC. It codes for CASSLVGGKEQYF.